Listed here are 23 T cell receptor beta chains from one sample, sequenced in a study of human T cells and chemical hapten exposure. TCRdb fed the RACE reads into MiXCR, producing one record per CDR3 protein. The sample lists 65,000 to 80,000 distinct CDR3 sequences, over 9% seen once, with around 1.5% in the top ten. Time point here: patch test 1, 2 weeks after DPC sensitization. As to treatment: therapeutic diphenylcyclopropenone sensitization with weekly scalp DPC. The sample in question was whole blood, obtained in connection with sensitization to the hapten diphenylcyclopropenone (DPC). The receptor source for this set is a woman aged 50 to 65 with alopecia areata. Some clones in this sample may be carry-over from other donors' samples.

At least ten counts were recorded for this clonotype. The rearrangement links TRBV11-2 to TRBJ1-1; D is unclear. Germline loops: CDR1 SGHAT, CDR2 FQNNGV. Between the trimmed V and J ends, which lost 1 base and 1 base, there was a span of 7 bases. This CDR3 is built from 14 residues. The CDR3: CASSLGVQNTEAFF. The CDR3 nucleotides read TGTGCCAGCAGCTTAGGAGTACAGAACACTGAAGCTTTCTTT. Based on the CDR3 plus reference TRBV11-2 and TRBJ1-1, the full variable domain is EAGVAQSPRYKIIEKRQSVAFWCNPISGHATLYWYQQILGQGPKLLIQFQNNGVVDDSQLPKDRFSAERLKGVDSTLKIQPAKLEDSAVYLCASSLGVQNTEAFFGQGTRLTVV.

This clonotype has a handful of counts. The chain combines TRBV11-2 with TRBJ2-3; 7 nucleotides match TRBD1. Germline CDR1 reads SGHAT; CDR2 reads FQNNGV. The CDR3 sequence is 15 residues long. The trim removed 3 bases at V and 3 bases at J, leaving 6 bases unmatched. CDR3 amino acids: CASSFNRGTTDTQYF. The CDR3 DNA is TGTGCCAGCAGCTTTAACAGGGGTACTACAGATACGCAGTATTTT.

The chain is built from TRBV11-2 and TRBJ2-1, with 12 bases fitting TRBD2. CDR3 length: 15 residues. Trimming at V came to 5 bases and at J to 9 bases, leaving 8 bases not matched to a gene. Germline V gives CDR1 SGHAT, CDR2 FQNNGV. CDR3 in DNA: TGTGCCAGCAGCCCAGGACTAGCGGGGACGGGTGAGCAGTTCTTC. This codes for CASSPGLAGTGEQFF.

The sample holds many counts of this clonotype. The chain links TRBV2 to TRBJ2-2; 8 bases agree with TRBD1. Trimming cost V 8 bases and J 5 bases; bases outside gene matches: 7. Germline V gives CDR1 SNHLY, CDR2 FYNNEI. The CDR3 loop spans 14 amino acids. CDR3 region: CASQGQGDTGELFF. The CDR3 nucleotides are TGTGCCAGCCAAGGACAGGGCGATACCGGGGAGCTGTTTTTT.

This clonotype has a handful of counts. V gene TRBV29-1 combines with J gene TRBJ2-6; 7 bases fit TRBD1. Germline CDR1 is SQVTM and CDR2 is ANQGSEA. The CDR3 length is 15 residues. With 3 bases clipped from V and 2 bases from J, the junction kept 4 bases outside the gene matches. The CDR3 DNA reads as TGCAGCGTTGAGGCTGGGACAGCTGGGGCCAACGTCCTGACTTTC. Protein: CSVEAGTAGANVLTF. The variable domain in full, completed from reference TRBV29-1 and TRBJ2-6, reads SAVISQKPSRDICQRGTSLTIQCQVDSQVTMMFWYRQQPGQSLTLIATANQGSEATYESGFVIDKFPISRPNLTFSTLTVSNMSPEDSSIYLCSVEAGTAGANVLTFGAGSRLTVL.

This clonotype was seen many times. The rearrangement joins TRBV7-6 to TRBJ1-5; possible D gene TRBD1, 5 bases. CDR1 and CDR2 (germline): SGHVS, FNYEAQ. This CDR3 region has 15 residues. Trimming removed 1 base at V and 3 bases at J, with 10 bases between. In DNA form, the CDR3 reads TGTGCCAGCAGCTTAGGGCGGGGGTTCAATCAGCCCCAGCATTTT. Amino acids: CASSLGRGFNQPQHF. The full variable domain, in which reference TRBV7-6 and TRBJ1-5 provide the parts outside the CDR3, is GAGVSQSPRYKVTKRGQDVALRCDPISGHVSLYWYRQALGQGPEFLTYFNYEAQQDKSGLPNDRFSAERPEGSISTLTIQRTEQRDSAMYRCASSLGRGFNQPQHFGDGTRLSIL.

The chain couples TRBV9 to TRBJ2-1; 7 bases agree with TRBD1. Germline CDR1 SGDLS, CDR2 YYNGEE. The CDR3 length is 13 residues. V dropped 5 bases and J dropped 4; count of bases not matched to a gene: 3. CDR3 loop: CASRGQLYNEQFF. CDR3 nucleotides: TGTGCCAGCAGGGGACAGTTATACAATGAGCAGTTCTTC.

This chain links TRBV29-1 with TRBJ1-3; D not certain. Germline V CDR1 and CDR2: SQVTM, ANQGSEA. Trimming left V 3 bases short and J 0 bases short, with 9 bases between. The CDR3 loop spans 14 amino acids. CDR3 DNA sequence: TGCAGCGTTGACGGACTTCGCTCTGGAAACACCATATATTTT. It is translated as CSVDGLRSGNTIYF.

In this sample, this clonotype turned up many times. This CDR3 reads CASSPSGRGNRADTQYF. In DNA, the CDR3 is TGTGCCAGCAGTCCTAGTGGGAGGGGAAATAGGGCAGATACGCAGTATTTT. V and J are TRBV6-6 and TRBJ2-3, with 7 positions matching TRBD2. Germline loops: CDR1 MNHNY, CDR2 SVGAGI (reference sequence). V shed 5 bases and J 4 bases; nucleotides not matched to a gene: 15. This CDR3 is built from 17 residues.

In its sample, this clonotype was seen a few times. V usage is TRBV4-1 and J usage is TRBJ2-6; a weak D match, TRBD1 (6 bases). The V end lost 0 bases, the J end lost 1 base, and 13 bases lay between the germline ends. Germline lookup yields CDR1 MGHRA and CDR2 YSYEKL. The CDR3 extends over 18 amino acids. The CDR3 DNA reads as TGCGCCAGCAGCCAAGATGGTACAGGGATTTCTGGGGCCAACGTCCTGACTTTC. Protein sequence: CASSQDGTGISGANVLTF.

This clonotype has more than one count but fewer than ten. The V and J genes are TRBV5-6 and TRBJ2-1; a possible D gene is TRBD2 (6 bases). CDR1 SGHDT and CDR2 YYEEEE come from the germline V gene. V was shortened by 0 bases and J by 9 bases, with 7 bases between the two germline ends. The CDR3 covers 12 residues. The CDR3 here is CASSLVGGEQFF. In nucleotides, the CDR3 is TGTGCCAGCAGCTTGGTGGGGGGTGAGCAGTTCTTC.

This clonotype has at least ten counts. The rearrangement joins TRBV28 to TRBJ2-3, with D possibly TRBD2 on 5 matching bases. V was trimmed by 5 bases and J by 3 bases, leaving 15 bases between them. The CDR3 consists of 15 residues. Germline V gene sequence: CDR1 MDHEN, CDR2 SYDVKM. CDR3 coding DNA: TGTGCCAGCAGTATCCCCCGGACTGGGACAGATACGCAGTATTTT. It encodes CASSIPRTGTDTQYF.

CDR3 protein: CSARPRSSGSIDPEQYF. CDR3 in DNA: TGCAGTGCTAGGCCCCGGTCAAGCGGGAGCATTGATCCCGAGCAGTACTTC. The chain employs TRBV20-1 and TRBJ2-7; 8 positions agree with TRBD2. The CDR3 is 17 residues long. Germline CDR1 and CDR2: DFQATT and SNEGSKA (reference sequence). V dropped 3 bases and J dropped 6; count of bases not matched to a gene: 19.

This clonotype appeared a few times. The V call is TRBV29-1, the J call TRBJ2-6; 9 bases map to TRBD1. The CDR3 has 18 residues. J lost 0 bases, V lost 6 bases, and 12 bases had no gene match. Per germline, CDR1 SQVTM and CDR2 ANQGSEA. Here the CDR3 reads CSVIRVGQGPSGANVLTF. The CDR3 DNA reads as TGCAGCGTCATAAGGGTGGGACAGGGTCCCTCTGGGGCCAACGTCCTGACTTTC.

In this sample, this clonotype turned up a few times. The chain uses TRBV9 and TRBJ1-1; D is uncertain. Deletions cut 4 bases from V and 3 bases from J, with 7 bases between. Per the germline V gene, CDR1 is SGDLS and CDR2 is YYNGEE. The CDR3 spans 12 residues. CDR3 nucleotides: TGTGCCAGCAGCCCAACGGACACTGAAGCTTTCTTT. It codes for CASSPTDTEAFF.

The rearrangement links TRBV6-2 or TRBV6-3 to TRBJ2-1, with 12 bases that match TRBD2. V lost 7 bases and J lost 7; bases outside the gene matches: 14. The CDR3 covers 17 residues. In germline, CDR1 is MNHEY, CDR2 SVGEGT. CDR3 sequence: CASISPGLAGDTNEQFF. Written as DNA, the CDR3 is TGTGCCAGCATCTCCCCGGGACTAGCGGGTGATACTAATGAGCAGTTCTTC.

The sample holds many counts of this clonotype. This CDR3 is CASSVTGTSGNTIYF. DNA for the CDR3: TGTGCCAGTAGTGTGACCGGGACGTCTGGAAACACCATATATTTT. The V and J genes are TRBV19 and TRBJ1-3; a weak D match, TRBD1 (5 bases). In germline, CDR1 is LNHDA, CDR2 SQIVND (reference sequence). The CDR3 is 15 residues long. Trimming took off 5 bases at V and 1 base at J, with 12 bases between the two ends.

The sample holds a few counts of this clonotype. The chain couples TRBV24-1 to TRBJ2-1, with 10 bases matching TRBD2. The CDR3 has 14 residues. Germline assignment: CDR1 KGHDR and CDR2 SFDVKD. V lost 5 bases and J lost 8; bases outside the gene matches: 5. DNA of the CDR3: TGTGCCACCAGTGGAGCGGGGGGGAGCTATGAGCAGTTCTTC. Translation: CATSGAGGSYEQFF.

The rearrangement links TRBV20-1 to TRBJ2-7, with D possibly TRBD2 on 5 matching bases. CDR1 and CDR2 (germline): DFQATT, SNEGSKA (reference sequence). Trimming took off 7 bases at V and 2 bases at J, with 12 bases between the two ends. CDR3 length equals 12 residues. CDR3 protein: CSVGAVPYEQYF. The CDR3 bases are TGCAGTGTTGGAGCGGTCCCCTACGAGCAGTACTTC.

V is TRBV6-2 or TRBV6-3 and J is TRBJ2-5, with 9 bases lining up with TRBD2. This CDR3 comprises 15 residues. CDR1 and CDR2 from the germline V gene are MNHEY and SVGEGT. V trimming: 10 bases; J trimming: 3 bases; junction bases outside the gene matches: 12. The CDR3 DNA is TGTGCCACCTCACCGGCCAGCGGGAGGAAAGAGACCCAGTACTTC. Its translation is CATSPASGRKETQYF.

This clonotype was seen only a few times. CDR3 region: CASSPQSLDRAPMREAFF. The DNA of the CDR3 is TGTGCCAGCTCACCTCAATCCCTTGACAGGGCCCCCATGAGGGAAGCTTTCTTT. The chain has TRBV18 and TRBJ1-1; TRBD1 matches 7 bases. This CDR3 spans 18 amino acids. Germline CDR1 reads KGHSH; CDR2 reads LQKENI. J was trimmed by 8 bases and V by 3 bases; bases with no gene match: 21.

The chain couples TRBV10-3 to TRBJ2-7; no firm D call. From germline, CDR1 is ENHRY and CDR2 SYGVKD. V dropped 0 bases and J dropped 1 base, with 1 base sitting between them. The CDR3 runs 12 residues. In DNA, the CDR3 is TGTGCCATCAGTGAGTCATCCTACGAGCAGTACTTC. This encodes CAISESSYEQYF.

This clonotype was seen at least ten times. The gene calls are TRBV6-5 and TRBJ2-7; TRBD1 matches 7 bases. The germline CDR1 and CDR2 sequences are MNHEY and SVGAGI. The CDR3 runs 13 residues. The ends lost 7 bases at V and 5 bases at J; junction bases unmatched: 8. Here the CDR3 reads CASKFGTADEQYF. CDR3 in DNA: TGTGCCAGCAAATTCGGGACAGCTGACGAGCAGTACTTC.